The source of this TCR beta chain is a study of cytomegalovirus exposure and HLA in healthy donors. This clone was counted a few times. Use of 60 Vbeta and 13 Jbeta primers characterized the PCR. Using immunoSEQ multiplex PCR, the repertoire was profiled, and TCRdb retains in-frame clones only, with some absent. The sample comprises about 120,000 clones, just under 75% of which are singletons, and about 2% rests with the top ten. This CDR3 has 17 amino acids. CDR1 LGHNA and CDR2 YNFKEQ come from the germline V gene. V trimming: 4 bases; J trimming: 3 bases; junction bases outside the gene matches: 6. The chain recombines TRBV4-2 with TRBJ1-4; 12 bases line up with TRBD1. The specimen sequenced was PBMCs. The receptor was isolated from a human donor in good health. CDR3 nucleotide sequence: TGTGCCAGCAGCCTAGGGACAGGGGGCAATCCTAATGAAAAACTGTTTTTT. Amino acids: CASSLGTGGNPNEKLFF.